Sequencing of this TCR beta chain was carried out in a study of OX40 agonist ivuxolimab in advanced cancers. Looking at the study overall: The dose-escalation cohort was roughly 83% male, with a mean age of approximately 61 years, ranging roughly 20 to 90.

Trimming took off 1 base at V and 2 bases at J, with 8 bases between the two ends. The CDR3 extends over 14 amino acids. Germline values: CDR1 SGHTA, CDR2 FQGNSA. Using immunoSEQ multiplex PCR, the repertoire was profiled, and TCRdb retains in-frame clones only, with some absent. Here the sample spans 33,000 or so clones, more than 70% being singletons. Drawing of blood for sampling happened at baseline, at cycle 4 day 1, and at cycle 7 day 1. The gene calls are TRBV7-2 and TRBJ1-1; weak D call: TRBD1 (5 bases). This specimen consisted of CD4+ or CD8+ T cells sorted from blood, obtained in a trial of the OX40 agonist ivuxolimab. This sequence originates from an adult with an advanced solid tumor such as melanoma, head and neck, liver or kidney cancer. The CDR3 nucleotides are TGTGCCAGCAGCTTAGTTGGGACTAACACTGAAGCTTTCTTT. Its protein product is CASSLVGTNTEAFF.